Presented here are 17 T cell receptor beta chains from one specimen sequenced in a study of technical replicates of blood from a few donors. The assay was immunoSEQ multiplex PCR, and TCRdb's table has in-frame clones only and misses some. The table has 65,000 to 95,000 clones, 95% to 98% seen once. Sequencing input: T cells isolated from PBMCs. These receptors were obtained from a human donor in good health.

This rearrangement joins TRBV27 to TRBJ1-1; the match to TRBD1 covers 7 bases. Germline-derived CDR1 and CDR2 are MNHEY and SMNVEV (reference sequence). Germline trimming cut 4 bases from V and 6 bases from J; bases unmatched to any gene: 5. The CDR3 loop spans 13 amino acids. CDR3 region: CASSSTGAAEAFF. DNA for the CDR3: TGTGCCAGCAGTTCAACAGGGGCGGCTGAAGCTTTCTTT.

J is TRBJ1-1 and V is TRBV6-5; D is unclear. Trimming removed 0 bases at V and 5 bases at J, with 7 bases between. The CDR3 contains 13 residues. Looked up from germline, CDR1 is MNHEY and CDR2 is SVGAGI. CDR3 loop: CASSYSTGTEAFF. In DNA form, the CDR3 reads TGTGCCAGCAGTTACTCGACTGGGACTGAAGCTTTCTTT.

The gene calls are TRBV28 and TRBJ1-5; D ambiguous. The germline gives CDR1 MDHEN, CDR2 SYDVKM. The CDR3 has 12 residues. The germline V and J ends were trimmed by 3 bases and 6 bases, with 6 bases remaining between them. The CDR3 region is CASSFEFQPQHF. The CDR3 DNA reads TGTGCCAGCAGTTTTGAGTTTCAGCCCCAGCATTTT. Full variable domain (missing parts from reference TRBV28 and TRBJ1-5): DVKVTQSSRYLVKRTGEKVFLECVQDMDHENMFWYRQDPGLGLRLIYFSYDVKMKEKGDIPEGYSVSREKKERFSLILESASTNQTSMYLCASSFEFQPQHFGDGTRLSIL.

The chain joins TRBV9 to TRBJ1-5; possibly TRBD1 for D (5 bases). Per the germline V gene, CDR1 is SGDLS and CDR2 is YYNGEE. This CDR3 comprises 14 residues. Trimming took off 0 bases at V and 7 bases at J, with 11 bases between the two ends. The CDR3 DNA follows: TGTGCCAGCAGCGTAGGGGGCGGGGTCCAGCCCCAGCATTTT. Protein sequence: CASSVGGGVQPQHF.

CDR3 residues: CASSQGQVVDQPQHF. The DNA of the CDR3 is TGTGCCAGCAGCCAAGGACAGGTTGTCGATCAGCCCCAGCATTTT. The chain uses TRBV4-2 and TRBJ1-5; perhaps TRBD1 as D (6 bases). V gave up 1 base and J gave up 5 bases, with 12 bases separating them. The CDR3 extends over 15 amino acids. Germline V gives CDR1 LGHNA, CDR2 YNFKEQ.

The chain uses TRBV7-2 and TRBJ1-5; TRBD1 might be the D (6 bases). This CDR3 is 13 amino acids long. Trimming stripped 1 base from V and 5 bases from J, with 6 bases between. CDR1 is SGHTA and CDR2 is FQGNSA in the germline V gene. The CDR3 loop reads CASSLDRDQPQHF. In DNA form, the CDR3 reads TGTGCCAGCAGCTTAGACAGGGATCAGCCCCAGCATTTT. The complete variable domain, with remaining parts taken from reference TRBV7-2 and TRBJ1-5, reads GAGVSQSPSNKVTEKGKDVELRCDPISGHTALYWYRQSLGQGLEFLIYFQGNSAPDKSGLPSDRFSAERTGGSVSTLTIQRTQQEDSAVYLCASSLDRDQPQHFGDGTRLSIL.

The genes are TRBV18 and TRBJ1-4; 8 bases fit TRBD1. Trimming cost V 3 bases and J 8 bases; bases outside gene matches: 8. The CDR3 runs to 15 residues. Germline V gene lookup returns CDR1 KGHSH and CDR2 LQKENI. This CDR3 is CASSPGQALAEKLFF. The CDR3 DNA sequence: TGTGCCAGCTCACCGGGACAGGCCCTTGCCGAAAAACTGTTTTTT.

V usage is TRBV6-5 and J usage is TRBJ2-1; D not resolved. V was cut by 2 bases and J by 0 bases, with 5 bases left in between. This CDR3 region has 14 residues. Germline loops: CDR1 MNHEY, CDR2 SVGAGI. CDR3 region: CASSYRSSYNEQFF. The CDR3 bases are TGTGCCAGCAGTTACCGGAGCTCCTACAATGAGCAGTTCTTC.

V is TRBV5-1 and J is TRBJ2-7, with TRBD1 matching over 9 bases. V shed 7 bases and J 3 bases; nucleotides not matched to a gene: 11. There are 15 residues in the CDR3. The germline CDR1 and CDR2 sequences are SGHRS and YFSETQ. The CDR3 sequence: CASDVGGQGIYEQYF. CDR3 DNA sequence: TGCGCCAGCGACGTGGGGGGACAGGGTATCTACGAGCAGTACTTC. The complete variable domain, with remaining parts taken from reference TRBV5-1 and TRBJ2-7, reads KAGVTQTPRYLIKTRGQQVTLSCSPISGHRSVSWYQQTPGQGLQFLFEYFSETQRNKGNFPGRFSGRQFSNSRSEMNVSTLELGDSALYLCASDVGGQGIYEQYFGPGTRLTVT.

As DNA, the CDR3 is TGTGCCAGCAGTATGGGGGCCCAGCCCCAGCATTTT. This encodes CASSMGAQPQHF. The rearrangement links TRBV6-5 to TRBJ1-5, with D possibly being TRBD1 (6 bases). This CDR3 spans 12 amino acids. The germline CDR1 and CDR2 sequences are MNHEY and SVGAGI. Between the trimmed V and J ends, which lost 5 bases and 7 bases, there was a span of 9 bases.

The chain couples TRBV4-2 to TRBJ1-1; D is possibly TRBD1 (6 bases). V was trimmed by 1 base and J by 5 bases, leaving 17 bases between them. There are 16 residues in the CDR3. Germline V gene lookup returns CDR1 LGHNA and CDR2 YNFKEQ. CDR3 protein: CASSQATGGSRTEAFF. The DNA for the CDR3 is TGTGCCAGCAGCCAAGCGACTGGGGGCAGTAGGACTGAAGCTTTCTTT.

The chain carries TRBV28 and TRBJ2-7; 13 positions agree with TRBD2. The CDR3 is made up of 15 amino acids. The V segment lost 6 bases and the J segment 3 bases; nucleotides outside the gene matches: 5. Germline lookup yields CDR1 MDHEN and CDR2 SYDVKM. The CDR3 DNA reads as TGTGCCAGCAGGATGGGACTAGCGGGATTCTACGAGCAGTACTTC. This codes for CASRMGLAGFYEQYF.

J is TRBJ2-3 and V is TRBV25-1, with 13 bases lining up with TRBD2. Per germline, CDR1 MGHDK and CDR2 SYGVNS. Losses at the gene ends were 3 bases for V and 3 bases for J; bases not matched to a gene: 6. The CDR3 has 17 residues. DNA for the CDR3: TGTGCCAGCAGTGACAGCACTAGCGGGAGGGTTACAGATACGCAGTATTTT. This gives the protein CASSDSTSGRVTDTQYF.

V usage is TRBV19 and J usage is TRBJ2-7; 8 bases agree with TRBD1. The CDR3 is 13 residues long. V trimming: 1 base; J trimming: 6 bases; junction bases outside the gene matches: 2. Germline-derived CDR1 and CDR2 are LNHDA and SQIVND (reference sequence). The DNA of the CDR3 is TGTGCCAGTAGTATAGCCGGGACAGGCGAGCAGTACTTC. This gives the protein CASSIAGTGEQYF.

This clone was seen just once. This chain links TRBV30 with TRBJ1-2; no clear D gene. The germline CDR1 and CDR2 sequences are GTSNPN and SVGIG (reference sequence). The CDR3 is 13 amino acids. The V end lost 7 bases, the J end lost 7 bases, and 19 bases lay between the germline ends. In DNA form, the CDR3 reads TGTGCCTACCGCAGGCTTTCTGGAGGTGGCTACACCTTC. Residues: CAYRRLSGGGYTF.

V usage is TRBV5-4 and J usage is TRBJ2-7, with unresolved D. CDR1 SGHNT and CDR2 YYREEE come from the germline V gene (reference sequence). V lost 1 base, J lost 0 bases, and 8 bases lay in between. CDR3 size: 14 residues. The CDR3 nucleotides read TGTGCCAGCAGCTTGACTCGGAGCTCCTACGAGCAGTACTTC. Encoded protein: CASSLTRSSYEQYF.

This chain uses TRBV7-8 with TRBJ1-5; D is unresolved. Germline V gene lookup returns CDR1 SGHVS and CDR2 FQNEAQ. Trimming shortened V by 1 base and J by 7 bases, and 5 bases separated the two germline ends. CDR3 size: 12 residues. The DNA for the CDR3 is TGTGCCAGCAGCTTAGGTTCGCAGCCCCAGCATTTT. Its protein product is CASSLGSQPQHF.